These 13 T cell receptor beta chains share one sample of origin, sequenced in a study of blood T cell repertoires in COVID-19. Sequenced by immunoSEQ multiplex PCR; TCRdb stores in-frame clones only, minus some. The profile shows around 300,000 clones, roughly 89% of them singletons. The sample was peripheral blood. These receptors originate from a woman aged 40 to 50 with COVID-19, enrolled during active disease.

This chain connects TRBV28 to TRBJ2-7, with TRBD1 identical over 11 bases. Germline trimming cut 6 bases from V and 8 bases from J; bases unmatched to any gene: 15. CDR3 size: 16 residues. CDR1 and CDR2 from the germline V gene are MDHEN and SYDVKM. CDR3 nucleotides: TGTGCCAGCAGCTCCCCATCTCGGACAGGGGGCGGAAAGCAGTACTTC. Its protein is CASSSPSRTGGGKQYF.

The gene calls are TRBV9 and TRBJ1-1; 8 bases line up with TRBD1. Looked up from germline, CDR1 is SGDLS and CDR2 is YYNGEE. V was pared by 0 bases and J by 6 bases, with 4 bases of the junction left unmatched. There are 14 residues in the CDR3. Written as DNA, the CDR3 is TGTGCCAGCAGCGTAGGGGCAGGGGGCTCTGAAGCTTTCTTT. This encodes CASSVGAGGSEAFF.

This clone has only one observation. This chain uses TRBV13 with TRBJ1-6, with D unclear. The CDR3 spans 12 residues. Germline CDR1 and CDR2: PRHDT and FYEKMQ (reference sequence). V lost 4 bases and J lost 6, with 4 bases in between. The CDR3 DNA reads as TGTGCCAGCAGCTCTCTTAATTCACCCCTCCACTTT. Amino acid sequence: CASSSLNSPLHF.

The table lists this clone with a count of one. The CDR3, as DNA: TGCGCCAGCAGCCAAGACCGGACTAGATCGGATAGCACAGATACGCAGTATTTT. As protein: CASSQDRTRSDSTDTQYF. The genes are TRBV4-1 and TRBJ2-3, with 7 bases fitting TRBD2. The CDR3 contains 18 residues. Looked up from germline, CDR1 is MGHRA and CDR2 is YSYEKL. J gave up 0 bases and V 0 bases, and 9 bases lay outside the gene matches.

The chain couples TRBV6-6 to TRBJ2-3; D is perhaps TRBD2 (5 bases). The CDR3 loop spans 13 amino acids. The V end lost 6 bases, the J end lost 0 bases, and 7 bases lay between the germline ends. The germline V gene has CDR1 MNHNY and CDR2 SVGAGI (reference sequence). The DNA for the CDR3 is TGTGCCAGCAGGAGCGGCAGCACAGATACGCAGTATTTT. Translation: CASRSGSTDTQYF.

V gene TRBV10-3 combines with J gene TRBJ1-3; no clear D gene. Trimming stripped 6 bases from V and 8 bases from J, with 23 bases between. Looked up from germline, CDR1 is ENHRY and CDR2 is SYGVKD. The CDR3 has 16 residues. The chain's CDR3 is CAIRPAHGSTGDTIYF. CDR3 in DNA: TGTGCCATCAGGCCTGCACACGGTAGTACCGGGGACACCATATATTTT.

The chain uses TRBV5-5 and TRBJ1-2; 11 nucleotides align to TRBD1. Germline values: CDR1 SGHKS, CDR2 YYEKEE (reference sequence). The trim removed 6 bases at V and 5 bases at J, leaving 9 bases unmatched. This CDR3 spans 15 amino acids. CDR3 nucleotide sequence: TGTGCCAGCACCCCTTATGGGACAGGGGGGTATGGCTACACCTTC. Translated, it gives CASTPYGTGGYGYTF.

The J gene is TRBJ2-7, the V gene TRBV6-5; 9 positions agree with TRBD1. Germline V gene sequence: CDR1 MNHEY, CDR2 SVGAGI. The CDR3 runs to 15 residues. With V trimmed by 5 bases and J by 3 bases, 8 bases remained unmatched. CDR3 nucleotide sequence: TGTGCCAGCAGTCCCGAGGGACAGGGCCTCTACGAGCAGTACTTC. Translation: CASSPEGQGLYEQYF.

The chain links TRBV12-3 or TRBV12-4 to TRBJ2-7; weak D call: TRBD1 (5 bases). The CDR3 extends over 12 amino acids. The V end was cut by 4 bases, the J end by 3 bases, with 7 bases between. The CDR3 sequence is CASSSGNYEQYF. As DNA, the CDR3 is TGTGCCAGCAGTTCAGGGAACTACGAGCAGTACTTC.

The V and J genes are TRBV28 and TRBJ2-1, with 10 bases identical to TRBD2. Germline loops: CDR1 MDHEN, CDR2 SYDVKM. The CDR3 runs 17 residues. V shed 5 bases and J 8 bases; nucleotides not matched to a gene: 15. The CDR3 spells CASSPSGRASFLYEQFF. CDR3 nucleotides: TGTGCCAGCAGTCCCAGCGGGAGGGCCTCTTTTCTCTATGAGCAGTTCTTC.

This clone was found once. This chain connects TRBV9 to TRBJ1-2, with 10 nucleotides matching TRBD1. Germline lookup yields CDR1 SGDLS and CDR2 YYNGEE. The CDR3 sequence is 15 residues long. V lost 3 bases and J lost 7; bases outside the gene matches: 9. CDR3 coding DNA: TGTGCCAGCAGCGGAATGGGACAGGGGACGGGTGGCTACACCTTC. Its translation: CASSGMGQGTGGYTF.

In this sample, this clone turned up many times. This rearrangement joins TRBV5-1 to TRBJ2-7; 8 nucleotides agree with TRBD1. The CDR3 totals 15 residues. V gave up 4 bases and J gave up 4 bases; unmatched junction bases: 10. The germline V gene encodes CDR1 SGHRS and CDR2 YFSETQ. CDR3 in amino acids: CASSAWTGLGYEQYF. CDR3 sequence (DNA): TGCGCCAGCAGCGCTTGGACAGGGTTAGGGTACGAGCAGTACTTC.

The chain recombines TRBV28 with TRBJ2-7; TRBD2 matches at 11 bases. Trimming at V came to 5 bases and at J to 2 bases, leaving 2 bases not matched to a gene. Germline lookup yields CDR1 MDHEN and CDR2 SYDVKM. The CDR3 totals 14 residues. This chain's CDR3 is CASSGSGGAYEQYF. Written as DNA, the CDR3 is TGTGCCAGCAGTGGTAGCGGGGGGGCCTACGAGCAGTACTTC.